Listed below are T cell receptor beta chains from one sample, sequenced in a study of T cells in Graves' hyperthyroidism and ophthalmopathy. In TCRdb, the multiplex PCR reads were re-called with MiXCR into one record per CDR3 protein. The sample comprises roughly 570,000 distinct CDR3 sequences, approximately 15% of which are singletons, and around 6.6% rests with the top ten. The sample was blood. These receptors all stem from a woman aged 25 to 39 with Graves' hyperthyroidism. CDR3s include the opening cysteine and the closing phenylalanine or tryptophan. Fields, in order: J gene, D gene, clone size, V gene, CDR3 protein, CDR3 DNA. D genes are given only for firm matches. The size field is filled for only some rows; it gives once, few, many or a size class.

TRBJ1-2 - few TRBV20-1 CSAPAPAYGYTF TGCAGTGCCCCAGCCCCAGCATATGGCTACACCTTC
TRBJ2-4 - - TRBV19 CASSIPGRQNIQYF TGTGCCAGTAGTATTCCGGGACGGCAAAACATTCAGTACTTC
TRBJ1-4 - many TRBV3-1 CASSPQTTTNEKLFF TGTGCCAGCAGCCCCCAGACAACAACTAATGAAAAACTGTTTTTT
TRBJ1-5 - many TRBV6-1 CASSEDRDQPQHF TGTGCCAGCAGTGAAGACAGGGATCAGCCCCAGCATTTT
TRBJ2-2 - many TRBV20-1 CSARIGDIQTGELFF TGCAGTGCTAGAATAGGGGACATTCAAACCGGGGAGCTGTTTTTT
TRBJ2-2 - many TRBV27 CASRPREILNTGELFF TGTGCCAGCAGACCCAGAGAGATACTTAACACCGGGGAGCTGTTTTTT
TRBJ2-4 - few TRBV4-3 CASSQGTIQYF TGCGCCAGCAGCCAAGGAACCATTCAGTACTTC
TRBJ2-3 - many TRBV20-1 CSAPPGEGWNTDTQYF TGCAGTGCTCCTCCGGGAGAGGGATGGAACACAGATACGCAGTATTTT
TRBJ1-1 - many TRBV28 CASSLQQGRRTEAFF TGTGCCAGCAGTTTACAACAGGGCCGGCGGACTGAAGCTTTCTTT
TRBJ2-1 - many TRBV7-2 CASSPSKSSYNEQFF TGTGCCAGCAGCCCGAGTAAGAGCTCCTACAATGAGCAGTTCTTC
TRBJ2-3 TRBD1 many TRBV7-8 CASSPGQGALWNTQYF TGTGCCAGCAGCCCCGGGCAGGGGGCTTTATGGAATACGCAGTATTTT
TRBJ2-1 TRBD2 many TRBV27 CASSLTGGLYNEQFF TGTGCCAGCAGTTTAACGGGGGGGCTGTACAATGAGCAGTTCTTC
TRBJ2-1 TRBD1 many TRBV28 CASSLNLGGTGYEQFF TGTGCCAGCAGTTTAAATTTAGGAGGGACAGGGTATGAGCAGTTCTTC
TRBJ1-6 TRBD1 once TRBV2 CASSGQGGSPLHF TGTGCCAGCAGTGGACAGGGAGGATCACCCCTCCACTTT
TRBJ2-3 - - TRBV6-1 CASSEITTVTDTQYF TGTGCCAGCAGTGAAATTACGACAGTAACAGATACGCAGTATTTT
TRBJ2-7 - - TRBV6-1 CASNDGDSYEQYF TGTGCCAGCAACGACGGCGACTCCTACGAGCAGTACTTC
TRBJ2-7 - few TRBV19 CASSIGQLNSYEQYF TGTGCCAGTAGTATAGGACAGCTGAACTCCTACGAGCAGTACTTC
TRBJ1-3 - many TRBV30 CAWSVGPGNTIYF TGTGCCTGGAGTGTAGGTCCGGGAAACACCATATATTTT
TRBJ1-4 TRBD1 many TRBV29-1 CSVMTGGGNEKLFF TGCAGCGTGATGACAGGGGGAGGAAATGAAAAACTGTTTTTT
TRBJ1-4 TRBD1 - TRBV20-1 CSARTTGGFEKLFF TGCAGTGCTAGAACCACAGGGGGGTTTGAAAAACTGTTTTTT
TRBJ1-1 - - TRBV5-6 CASSRPEGGGKAFF TGTGCCAGCAGCCGCCCGGAGGGGGGCGGGAAAGCTTTCTTT
TRBJ1-2 TRBD1 few TRBV30 CAWRSGGNYGYTF TGTGCCTGGAGGTCAGGGGGCAACTATGGCTACACCTTC
TRBJ2-1 TRBD2 many TRBV7-2 CASSLTGGPINEQFF TGTGCCAGCAGCTTAACGGGAGGGCCAATAAATGAGCAGTTCTTC
TRBJ2-2 TRBD1 many TRBV12-5 CASGDQPGTDGVGELFF TGTGCTAGTGGGGATCAACCCGGGACAGACGGTGTCGGGGAGCTGTTTTTT
TRBJ2-3 TRBD2 few TRBV7-9 CASSPREREADTQYF TGTGCCAGCAGCCCCCGGGAGCGGGAGGCAGATACGCAGTATTTT
TRBJ2-3 - few TRBV11-1 CASSLGPGPPPDTQYF TGTGCCAGCAGCTTAGGACCCGGACCCCCCCCAGATACGCAGTATTTT
TRBJ1-1 - many TRBV2 CASSEGAVGTEAFF TGTGCCAGCAGTGAAGGGGCGGTCGGCACTGAAGCTTTCTTT